Listed below are T cell receptor beta chains from one sample, sequenced in a study of T cell repertoires in cytomegalovirus infection. TCRdb recomputed calls from the reads with MiXCR, one row per CDR3 protein. Of fewer than 550,000 distinct CDR3 sequences detected, approximately 15% appear once; the ten largest clones hold 24%. The sequenced sample consisted of CD8+ T cells from PBMCs. The receptor source for this set is a human donor in good health (CMV status not recorded). Some clones in this sample may be carry-over from other donors' samples. CDR3s include the opening cysteine and the closing phenylalanine or tryptophan. D genes are given only for firm matches. Clone size, where shown, is once, few, many, or a class for clones that have expanded.

cdr3_nt cdr3_aa d_call j_call clone_size v_call
TGTGCCAGCAGCTATAGTGAAGGATACAATGAGCAGTTCTTC CASSYSEGYNEQFF NA TRBJ2-1 many TRBV7-8
TGCGCCAGCAGCTCCCCTTCGGTTGAAGCTTTCTTT CASSSPSVEAFF NA TRBJ1-1 NA TRBV5-1
TGTGCCAGCAGCCGCGGGACTAGCGTTAGGTATGAGCAGTTCTTC CASSRGTSVRYEQFF TRBD2 TRBJ2-1 few TRBV5-4
TGTGCCAGCAGAGGCGGAGTACGCGAGCAGTACTTC CASRGGVREQYF NA TRBJ2-7 many TRBV27
TGTGCCAGCTCACCGGGCTTCAGGGCAACTAATGAAAAACTGTTTTTT CASSPGFRATNEKLFF NA TRBJ1-4 NA TRBV18
TGTGCCAGCAGTTTAGGCGGGAGGGCCACAAAGACCCAGTACTTC CASSLGGRATKTQYF TRBD2 TRBJ2-5 many TRBV28
TGTGCCAGCAGCCCGGACAGGGGAACCTACAATGAGCAGTTCTTC CASSPDRGTYNEQFF TRBD1 TRBJ2-1 NA TRBV9
TGCAGTGCCCTAGACAATGAGCAGTTCTTC CSALDNEQFF NA TRBJ2-1 few TRBV20-1
TGCAGCGTTGAAGACCCAAAAATAGGACCTCATCTCAAAAACATTCAGTACTTC CSVEDPKIGPHLKNIQYF NA TRBJ2-4 many TRBV29-1
TGTGCCAGCAGCCCGAGGACAGGGTGGGAGCAGTACTTC CASSPRTGWEQYF TRBD1 TRBJ2-7 many TRBV7-6
TGTGCCATCAGGCCGGGACAGGCGAGGAACACTGAAGCTTTCTTT CAIRPGQARNTEAFF TRBD1 TRBJ1-1 many TRBV10-3
TGCAGTGCTAGAGGTCCGAGCTCCTACAATGAGCAGTTCTTC CSARGPSSYNEQFF NA TRBJ2-1 few TRBV20-1
TGTGCCAGCAGCCAAAGACTAGCGGGGGACAATGAGCAGTTCTTC CASSQRLAGDNEQFF TRBD2 TRBJ2-1 NA TRBV14
TGTGCCAGCAGTAACCGGACAGTTATCTACGAGCAGTACTTC CASSNRTVIYEQYF NA TRBJ2-7 few TRBV6-1
TGTGCCAGCAGAGTTATAGGGGGAGGGAGAGAGGATTCAACTAATGAAAAACTGTTTTTT CASRVIGGGREDSTNEKLFF NA TRBJ1-4 many TRBV6-9
TGCGCCAGCAGTGAGAGAGGAGCTGGAAACACCATATATTTT CASSERGAGNTIYF NA TRBJ1-3 NA TRBV10-2
TGTGCCAGCAGCCTACGACACCGCAACACTGAAGCTTTCTTT CASSLRHRNTEAFF NA TRBJ1-1 NA TRBV14
TGCGCCAGCAGTGAAGGCATTTCCTCCTACAATGAGCAGTTCTTC CASSEGISSYNEQFF NA TRBJ2-1 NA TRBV10-1
TGTGCCAGCAGCCCCGGTTCTTCCGCGGGCTACACCTTC CASSPGSSAGYTF NA TRBJ1-2 many TRBV12-3/TRBV12-4
TGTGCCAGCAGCTGGGACCTTACAGATACGCAGTATTTT CASSWDLTDTQYF NA TRBJ2-3 few TRBV27
TGTGCCAGCAGACGGGACAGGGAATCCTACGAGCAGTACTTC CASRRDRESYEQYF TRBD1 TRBJ2-7 once TRBV5-4
TGCGCCGCCTGTTGGGGGGAAAAAGCCTACAATGAGCAGTTCTTC CAACWGEKAYNEQFF NA TRBJ2-1 NA TRBV4-1
TGTGCCAGCAGCTTAGCACGGGGGTACCCGTACTTC CASSLARGYPYF NA TRBJ2-7 few TRBV11-1
TGTGCCAGTAGTATTTACAAGCGGAGCGGTCCCTACGAGCAGTACTTC CASSIYKRSGPYEQYF NA TRBJ2-7 NA TRBV19
TGTGCCAGCAGCGTAGCAGGGGATGGGGCCAACGTCCTGACTTTC CASSVAGDGANVLTF NA TRBJ2-6 once TRBV9
TGTGCCAGCAGTTCAACACCGGACAGGTCGGATACGCAGTATTTT CASSSTPDRSDTQYF TRBD1 TRBJ2-3 NA TRBV27
TGTGCCAGCAGTGAATACCGAGCAACTAATGAAAAACTGTTTTTT CASSEYRATNEKLFF NA TRBJ1-4 NA TRBV6-1
TGTGCCAGCAGCGCAGTGGCTGGGGCCTGGGAGCAGTACTTC CASSAVAGAWEQYF NA TRBJ2-7 many TRBV7-4
TGCAGTGCTAGGGCCCCAGGGGGGTACGAGCAGTACTTC CSARAPGGYEQYF NA TRBJ2-7 NA TRBV20-1
TGTGCCAGCAGCGGGCGGACAGGGTGGGAGCAGTACTTC CASSGRTGWEQYF TRBD1 TRBJ2-7 many TRBV7-6
TGTGCCAGCTCACTAGCGGAGGAGGTCGGGGAGCTGTTTTTT CASSLAEEVGELFF TRBD2 TRBJ2-2 NA TRBV2
TGTGCCAGCAGTTTTTGGGACAGGGGGAACAAAAACTATGGCTACACCTTC CASSFWDRGNKNYGYTF TRBD1 TRBJ1-2 many TRBV27
TGTGCCAGCAGTGAAGATCAGGGGCCGGAGACCCAGTACTTC CASSEDQGPETQYF NA TRBJ2-5 many TRBV6-1
TGTGCCAGCAGTTTGACTATCTACAATGAGCAGTTCTTC CASSLTIYNEQFF NA TRBJ2-1 many TRBV28
TGCAGTGCTAGAAAGCGGGGGTACAATGAGCAGTTCTTC CSARKRGYNEQFF TRBD2 TRBJ2-1 few TRBV20-1
TGTGCCAGCACAAGAACAACTAATGAAAAACTGTTTTTT CASTRTTNEKLFF NA TRBJ1-4 NA TRBV27
TGTGCCAGCAGTAGCGGAAAATCCTACAATGAGCAGTTCTTC CASSSGKSYNEQFF NA TRBJ2-1 NA TRBV14
TGTGCCAGCAGTTTTCCGGGACGGAATCAGCCCCAGCATTTT CASSFPGRNQPQHF NA TRBJ1-5 many TRBV12-3/TRBV12-4